The 25 T cell receptor beta chains below were found in one sample sequenced in a study of blood T cell repertoires in COVID-19. The assay was immunoSEQ multiplex PCR, and TCRdb's table has in-frame clones only and misses some. The table records 80,000 to 100,000 clones, around 75% of them present only once. Material: peripheral blood. These receptors all stem from a woman older than 75 with active or convalescent COVID-19.

The rearrangement links TRBV2 to TRBJ1-2; TRBD1 might be the D (5 bases). This CDR3 comprises 12 residues. From germline, CDR1 is SNHLY and CDR2 FYNNEI. Trimming cost V 6 bases and J 1 base, with 6 bases left between them. Here the CDR3 reads CASRTVNYGYTF. CDR3 in DNA: TGTGCCAGCAGGACAGTTAACTATGGCTACACCTTC.

This clone was found once. V is TRBV20-1 and J is TRBJ2-1; a possible D gene is TRBD2 (6 bases). The CDR3 is 11 amino acids. Germline assignment: CDR1 DFQATT and CDR2 SNEGSKA (reference sequence). V gave up 7 bases and J gave up 8 bases, with 12 bases separating them. The CDR3 DNA reads as TGCAGTGTCCGGGGGTACGATGAGCAGTTCTTC. Amino acids: CSVRGYDEQFF.

The chain links TRBV7-3 to TRBJ2-3; 16 nucleotides agree with TRBD2. Unmatched junction bases numbered 9, after V lost 6 bases and J lost 0 bases. Germline V gene data show CDR1 as SGHTA and CDR2 as FQGTGA. The CDR3 is made up of 19 amino acids. The CDR3 nucleotides read TGTGCCAGCAGTCCTCATCCGGGACTAGCGGGAGGGAGCACAGATACGCAGTATTTT. It is translated as CASSPHPGLAGGSTDTQYF.

The gene calls are TRBV4-1 and TRBJ2-2, with no clear D. Germline V gives CDR1 MGHRA, CDR2 YSYEKL. V lost 8 bases to trimming and J lost 6 bases, with 10 bases between them. This CDR3 is 12 amino acids long. Here the CDR3 reads CASYGFSGELFF. In nucleotides, the CDR3 is TGCGCCAGCTACGGGTTTTCCGGGGAGCTGTTTTTT.

The chain recombines TRBV7-8 with TRBJ2-5, with 13 positions matching TRBD2. V lost 5 bases, J lost 5 bases, and 8 bases stayed unmatched. The CDR3 length is 16 residues. Germline CDR1 is SGHVS and CDR2 is FQNEAQ. The CDR3 spells CASSLTSGGPEETQYF. The CDR3 bases are TGTGCCAGCAGCCTGACTAGCGGGGGGCCGGAGGAGACCCAGTACTTC.

The chain joins TRBV6-5 to TRBJ1-3; no reliable D call. The CDR3 length is 15 residues. Germline V gene lookup returns CDR1 MNHEY and CDR2 SVGAGI. Trimming cost V 0 bases and J 4 bases, with 10 bases left between them. This chain's CDR3 is CASSYSPGSGNTIYF. In DNA, the CDR3 is TGTGCCAGCAGTTACTCGCCGGGGTCCGGAAACACCATATATTTT.

The genes are TRBV5-1 and TRBJ2-5; 11 bases match TRBD1. CDR3 length: 15 amino acids. Germline V CDR1 and CDR2: SGHRS, YFSETQ. Losses at the gene ends were 2 bases for V and 1 base for J; bases not matched to a gene: 1. CDR3 protein: CASSFGTGGQETQYF. As DNA, the CDR3 is TGCGCCAGCAGCTTTGGGACAGGGGGCCAAGAGACCCAGTACTTC.

This clone was observed a handful of times. The CDR3 reads CASSKLAGNEQFF. The DNA of the CDR3 is TGTGCCAGCAGTAAATTAGCGGGAAATGAGCAGTTCTTC. The V and J genes are TRBV12-3 or TRBV12-4 and TRBJ2-1; 8 bases align to TRBD2. The CDR3 has 13 amino acids. Losses at the gene ends were 5 bases for V and 7 bases for J; bases not matched to a gene: 4.

In its sample, this clone was seen a few times. The genes are TRBV2 and TRBJ1-5, with D unresolved. The V end lost 5 bases, the J end lost 3 bases, and 5 bases lay between the germline ends. The CDR3 contains 12 residues. CDR1 is SNHLY and CDR2 is FYNNEI in the germline V gene. The CDR3 bases are TGTGCCAGCAGTAGCGACAATCAGCCCCAGCATTTT. This encodes CASSSDNQPQHF.

The chain has TRBV6-6 and TRBJ2-7; 7 bases agree with TRBD2. Unmatched junction bases numbered 4, after V lost 8 bases and J lost 3 bases. The germline V gene has CDR1 MNHNY and CDR2 SVGAGI (reference sequence). This CDR3 has 12 residues. CDR3 in DNA: TGTGCCAGCCTAGCGGAGGACTACGAGCAGTACTTC. It encodes CASLAEDYEQYF.

This chain links TRBV6-5 with TRBJ2-5, with TRBD1 identical over 8 bases. The CDR3 has 15 amino acids. The germline CDR1 and CDR2 sequences are MNHEY and SVGAGI. V lost 6 bases and J lost 5; bases outside the gene matches: 11. The CDR3 loop reads CASRPFGTGGETQYF. Here the CDR3 DNA reads TGTGCCAGCAGGCCCTTCGGGACAGGAGGGGAGACCCAGTACTTC.

This chain joins TRBV24-1 and TRBJ1-3; 9 positions match TRBD1. Germline V gene data show CDR1 as KGHDR and CDR2 as SFDVKD. Trimming at V came to 3 bases and at J to 2 bases, leaving 1 base not matched to a gene. The CDR3 sequence is 15 residues long. The CDR3 DNA reads TGTGCCACCAGTGATGGGACAGGGACTGGAAACACCATATATTTT. This translates into CATSDGTGTGNTIYF.

This rearrangement joins TRBV7-3 to TRBJ2-1; D not certain. The CDR3 sequence is 15 residues long. Germline lookup yields CDR1 SGHTA and CDR2 FQGTGA. V lost 2 bases and J 0 bases, leaving 8 bases between the germline ends. CDR3 sequence (DNA): TGTGCCAGCAGCTTAGCATGGAGCTCCTACAATGAGCAGTTCTTC. It is translated as CASSLAWSSYNEQFF.

The chain couples TRBV6-2 or TRBV6-3 to TRBJ1-5, with no clear D. Germline values: CDR1 MNHEY, CDR2 SVGEGT. V was trimmed by 3 bases and J by 4 bases, leaving 10 bases between them. The CDR3 is 14 residues long. CDR3 nucleotides: TGTGCCAGCAGTTATAAGTGGGCGAATCAGCCCCAGCATTTT. The encoded protein is CASSYKWANQPQHF.

The chain links TRBV6-2 or TRBV6-3 to TRBJ1-2; D gene ambiguous. The CDR3 covers 12 residues. Looked up from germline, CDR1 is MNHEY and CDR2 is SVGEGT. V was pared by 4 bases and J by 3 bases, with 6 bases between. CDR3 in amino acids: CASSFSDYGYTF. The CDR3 DNA reads as TGTGCCAGCAGTTTCTCCGACTATGGCTACACCTTC.

The V call is TRBV29-1, the J call TRBJ2-7, with 8 bases matching TRBD1. Germline V gene data show CDR1 as SQVTM and CDR2 as ANQGSEA. This CDR3 has 12 residues. V was pared by 6 bases and J by 3 bases, with 4 bases of the junction left unmatched. The CDR3 sequence is CSVRTGIYEQYF. The DNA of the CDR3 is TGCAGCGTCAGGACAGGGATCTACGAGCAGTACTTC.

The chain links TRBV7-2 to TRBJ2-3; 12 bases fit TRBD2. Germline V gives CDR1 SGHTA, CDR2 FQGNSA. The CDR3 totals 18 residues. Germline trimming cut 5 bases from V and 2 bases from J; bases unmatched to any gene: 11. CDR3 sequence (DNA): TGTGCCAGCAGCCTCTCGTCTAGCGGGGGGGGGAACACAGATACGCAGTATTTT. It translates to CASSLSSSGGGNTDTQYF.

The genes are TRBV7-2 and TRBJ2-3, with 9 positions matching TRBD1. Germline CDR1 and CDR2: SGHTA and FQGNSA. The V segment lost 2 bases and the J segment 4 bases; nucleotides outside the gene matches: 4. CDR3 length equals 15 residues. The CDR3: CASSLPGQGADTQYF. The DNA of the CDR3 is TGTGCCAGCAGCTTACCGGGACAGGGAGCAGATACGCAGTATTTT.

This rearrangement joins TRBV11-2 to TRBJ2-7; D remains ambiguous. Germline V gene sequence: CDR1 SGHAT, CDR2 FQNNGV. Trimming took 0 bases from V and 1 from J, leaving 7 bases between them. This CDR3 spans 14 amino acids. CDR3 amino acids: CASSLDRQSYEQYF. The CDR3 coding sequence is TGTGCCAGCAGCTTAGATAGACAATCCTACGAGCAGTACTTC.

This clone appeared a few times. The gene calls are TRBV5-5 and TRBJ1-6; D unresolved. CDR3 length: 13 amino acids. Germline CDR1 reads SGHKS; CDR2 reads YYEKEE (reference sequence). V gave up 0 bases and J gave up 14 bases, with 12 bases separating them. CDR3 DNA sequence: TGTGCCAGCAGCTTGGGTGGGTCAGGATCCCTCCACTTT. Translating gives CASSLGGSGSLHF.

The V gene is TRBV6-5, the J gene TRBJ1-3, with D hard to call. V dropped 2 bases and J dropped 0 bases, with 11 bases sitting between them. This CDR3 contains 16 residues. CDR1 and CDR2 from the germline V gene are MNHEY and SVGAGI. CDR3 amino acids: CASSYQVSSSGNTIYF. The CDR3 DNA reads as TGTGCCAGCAGTTACCAAGTCTCTAGCTCTGGAAACACCATATATTTT.

The chain joins TRBV4-3 to TRBJ2-7, with 8 bases aligning to TRBD2. Losses at the gene ends were 5 bases for V and 7 bases for J; bases not matched to a gene: 13. CDR3 size: 15 residues. Germline V gene sequence: CDR1 LGHNA, CDR2 YSLEER. The CDR3 protein is CASSFDRDTGGEQYF. The CDR3, as DNA: TGCGCCAGCAGCTTCGACCGGGACACGGGGGGGGAGCAGTACTTC.

This chain links TRBV6-5 with TRBJ1-2, with a weak D call TRBD1 (6 bases). In germline, CDR1 is MNHEY, CDR2 SVGAGI. The V end was cut by 2 bases, the J end by 4 bases, with 11 bases between. CDR3 length: 14 amino acids. CDR3 in amino acids: CASSYGQMVYGYTF. DNA of the CDR3: TGTGCCAGCAGTTACGGACAGATGGTCTATGGCTACACCTTC.

The V call is TRBV7-9, the J call TRBJ2-5; the D gene is possibly TRBD2 (5 bases). With 3 bases removed from V and 4 bases from J, the gap between germline ends came to 9 bases. The CDR3 is made up of 13 amino acids. Germline CDR1 is SEHNR and CDR2 is FQNEAQ (reference sequence). The CDR3 reads CASSFTGSETQYF. DNA of the CDR3: TGTGCCAGCAGCTTCACGGGATCAGAGACCCAGTACTTC.

This clone appeared a single time. V is TRBV5-1 and J is TRBJ1-5; TRBD1 aligns across 8 bases. V gave up 1 base and J gave up 3 bases; unmatched junction bases: 3. The CDR3 is 15 amino acids. CDR1 SGHRS and CDR2 YFSETQ come from the germline V gene. DNA for the CDR3: TGCGCCAGCAGCTTGTCAGGGGGCCCCAATCAGCCCCAGCATTTT. Translating it yields CASSLSGGPNQPQHF.